A single sample gave rise to the 5 T cell receptor beta chains below, sequenced in a study of T cells after yellow fever vaccination. A single record per CDR3 protein comes from TCRdb applying MiXCR to the 5' RACE reads. The profile covers around 340,000 distinct CDR3 sequences, with around 13% appearing a single time and 2.5% to 4% taken by the ten largest. Sequenced here: CD4+ T cells sorted from PBMCs, sampled 15 days after the yellow fever booster vaccination. All receptors come from a man aged 18 to 30 who received the YFV17D yellow fever vaccine.

This clonotype occurred a few times. The chain employs TRBV24-1 and TRBJ1-5; TRBD1 aligns across 10 bases. V was clipped by 9 bases and J by 3 bases; unmatched bases: 7. The CDR3 sequence is 15 residues long. Germline V gene sequence: CDR1 KGHDR, CDR2 SFDVKD. The CDR3 loop reads CATASGTGDNQPQHF. The CDR3 DNA is TGTGCCACCGCTTCCGGGACAGGGGACAATCAGCCCCAGCATTTT.

This clonotype was seen only a few times. The chain couples TRBV15 to TRBJ1-2; D is unresolved. Germline CDR1 LNHNV, CDR2 YYDKDF (reference sequence). This CDR3 is built from 13 residues. V lost 5 bases to trimming and J lost 5 bases, with 12 bases between them. In nucleotides, the CDR3 is TGTGCCACCAGCGGTCTAGGCGGGTATGGCTACACCTTC. This codes for CATSGLGGYGYTF. Full variable domain (missing parts from reference TRBV15 and TRBJ1-2): DAMVIQNPRYQVTQFGKPVTLSCSQTLNHNVMYWYQQKSSQAPKLLFHYYDKDFNNEADTPDNFQSRRPNTSFCFLDIRSPGLGDTAMYLCATSGLGGYGYTFGSGTRLTVV.

The chain couples TRBV12-3 or TRBV12-4 to TRBJ2-4, with D perhaps TRBD1 or TRBD2 (7 bases each). The V and J ends lost 5 bases and 1 base respectively, with 15 bases between them. This CDR3 comprises 16 residues. This CDR3 is CASSLQGGVAKNIQYF. The CDR3 DNA follows: TGTGCCAGCAGTCTTCAGGGGGGGGTGGCCAAAAACATTCAGTACTTC.

The table lists this clonotype with a few counts. The rearrangement links TRBV12-5 to TRBJ1-1; TRBD1 is a possible D gene (6 bases). V lost 2 bases and J lost 4, with 20 bases in between. The CDR3 extends over 17 amino acids. Germline CDR1 reads LGHNT; CDR2 reads FRNRAP. This CDR3 is CASGLWTARIDGTEAFF. DNA of the CDR3: TGTGCTAGTGGTTTGTGGACAGCCAGAATTGATGGCACTGAAGCTTTCTTT.

The V and J genes are TRBV20-1 and TRBJ1-1; D is uncertain. The CDR3 is 13 amino acids. CDR1 and CDR2 from the germline V gene are DFQATT and SNEGSKA (reference sequence). V dropped 1 base and J dropped 2 bases, with 8 bases sitting between them. The CDR3 bases are TGCAGTGCTAGAGCCTACAGAAACACTGAAGCTTTCTTT. This gives the protein CSARAYRNTEAFF.